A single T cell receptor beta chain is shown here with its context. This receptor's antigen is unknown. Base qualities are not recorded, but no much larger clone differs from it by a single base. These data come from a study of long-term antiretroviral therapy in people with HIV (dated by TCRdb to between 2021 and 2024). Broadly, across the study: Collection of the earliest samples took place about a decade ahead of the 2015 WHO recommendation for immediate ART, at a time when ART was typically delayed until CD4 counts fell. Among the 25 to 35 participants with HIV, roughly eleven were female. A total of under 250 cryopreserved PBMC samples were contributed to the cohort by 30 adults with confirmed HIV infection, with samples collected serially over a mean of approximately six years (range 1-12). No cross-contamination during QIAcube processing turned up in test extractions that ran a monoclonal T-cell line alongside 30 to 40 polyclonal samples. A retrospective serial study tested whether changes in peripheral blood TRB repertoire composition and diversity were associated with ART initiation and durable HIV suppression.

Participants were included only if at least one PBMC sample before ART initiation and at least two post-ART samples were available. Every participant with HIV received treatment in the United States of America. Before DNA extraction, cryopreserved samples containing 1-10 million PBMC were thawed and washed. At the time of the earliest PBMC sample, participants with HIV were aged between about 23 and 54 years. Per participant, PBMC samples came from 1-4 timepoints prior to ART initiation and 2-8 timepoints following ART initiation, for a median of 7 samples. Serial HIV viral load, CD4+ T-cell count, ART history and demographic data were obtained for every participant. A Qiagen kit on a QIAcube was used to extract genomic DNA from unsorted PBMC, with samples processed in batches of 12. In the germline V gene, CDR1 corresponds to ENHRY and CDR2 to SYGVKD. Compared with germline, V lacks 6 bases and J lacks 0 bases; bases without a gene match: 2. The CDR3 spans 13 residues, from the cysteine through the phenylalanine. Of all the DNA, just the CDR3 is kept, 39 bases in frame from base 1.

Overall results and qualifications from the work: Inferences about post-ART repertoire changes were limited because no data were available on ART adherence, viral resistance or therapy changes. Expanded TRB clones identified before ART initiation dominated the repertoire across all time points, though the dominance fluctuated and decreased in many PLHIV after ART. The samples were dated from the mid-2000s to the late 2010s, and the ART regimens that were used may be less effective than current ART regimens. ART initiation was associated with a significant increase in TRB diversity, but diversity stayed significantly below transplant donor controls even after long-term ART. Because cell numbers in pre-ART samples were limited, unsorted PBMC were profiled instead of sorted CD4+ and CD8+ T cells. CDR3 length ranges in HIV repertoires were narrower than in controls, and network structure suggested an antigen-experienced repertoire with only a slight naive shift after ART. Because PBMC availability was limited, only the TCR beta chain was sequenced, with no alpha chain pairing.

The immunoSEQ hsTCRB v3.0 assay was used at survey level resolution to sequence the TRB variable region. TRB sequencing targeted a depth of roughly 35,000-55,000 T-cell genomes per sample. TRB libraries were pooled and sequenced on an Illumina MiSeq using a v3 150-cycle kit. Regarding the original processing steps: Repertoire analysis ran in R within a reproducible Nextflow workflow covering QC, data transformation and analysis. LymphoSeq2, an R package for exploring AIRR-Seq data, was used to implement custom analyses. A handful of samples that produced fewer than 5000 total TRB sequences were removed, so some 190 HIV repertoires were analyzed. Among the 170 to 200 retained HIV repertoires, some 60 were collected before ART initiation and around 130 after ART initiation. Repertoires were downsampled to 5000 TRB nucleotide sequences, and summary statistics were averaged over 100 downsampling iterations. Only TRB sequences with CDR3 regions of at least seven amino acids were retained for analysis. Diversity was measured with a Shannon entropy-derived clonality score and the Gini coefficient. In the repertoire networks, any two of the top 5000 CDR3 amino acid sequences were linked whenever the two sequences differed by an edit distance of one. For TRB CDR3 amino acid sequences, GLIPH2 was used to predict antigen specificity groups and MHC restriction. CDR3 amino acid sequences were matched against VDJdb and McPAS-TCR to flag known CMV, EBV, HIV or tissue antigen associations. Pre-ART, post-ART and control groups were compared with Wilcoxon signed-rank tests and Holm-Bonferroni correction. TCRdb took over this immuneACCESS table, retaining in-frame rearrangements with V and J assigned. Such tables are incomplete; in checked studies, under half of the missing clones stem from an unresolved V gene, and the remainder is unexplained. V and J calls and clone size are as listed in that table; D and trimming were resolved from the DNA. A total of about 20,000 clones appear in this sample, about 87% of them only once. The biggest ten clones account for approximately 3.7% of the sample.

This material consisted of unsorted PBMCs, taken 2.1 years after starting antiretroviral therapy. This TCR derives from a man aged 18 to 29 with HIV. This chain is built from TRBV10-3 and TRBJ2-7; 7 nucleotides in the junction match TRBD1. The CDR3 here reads CAIRGTDSYEQYF. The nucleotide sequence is TGTGCCATCAGGGGGACAGACTCCTACGAGCAGTACTTC.